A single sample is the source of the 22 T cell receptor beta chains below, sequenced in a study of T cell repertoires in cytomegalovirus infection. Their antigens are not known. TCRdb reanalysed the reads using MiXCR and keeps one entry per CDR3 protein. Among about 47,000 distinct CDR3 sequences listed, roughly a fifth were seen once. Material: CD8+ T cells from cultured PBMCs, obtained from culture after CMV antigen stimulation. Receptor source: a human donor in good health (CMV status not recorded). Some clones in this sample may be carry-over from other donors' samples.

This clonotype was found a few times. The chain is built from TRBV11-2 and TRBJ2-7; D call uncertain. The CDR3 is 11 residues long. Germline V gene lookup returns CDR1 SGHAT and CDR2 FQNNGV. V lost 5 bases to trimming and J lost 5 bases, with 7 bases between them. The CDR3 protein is CASSPAHEQYF. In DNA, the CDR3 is TGTGCCAGCAGCCCCGCCCACGAGCAGTACTTC.

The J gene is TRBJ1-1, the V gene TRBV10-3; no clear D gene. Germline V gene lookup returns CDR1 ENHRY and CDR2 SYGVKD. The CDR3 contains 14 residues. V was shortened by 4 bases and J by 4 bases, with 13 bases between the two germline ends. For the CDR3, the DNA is TGTGCCATCAGTGGTGATGGGCGGCCCACTGAAGCTTTCTTT. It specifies CAISGDGRPTEAFF.

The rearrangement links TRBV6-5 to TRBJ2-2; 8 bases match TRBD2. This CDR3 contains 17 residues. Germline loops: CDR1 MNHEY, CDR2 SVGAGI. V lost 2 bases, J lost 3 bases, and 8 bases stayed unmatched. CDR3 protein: CASSYGGGGPYTGELFF. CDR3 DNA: TGTGCCAGCAGTTACGGGGGCGGGGGGCCTTACACCGGGGAGCTGTTTTTT.

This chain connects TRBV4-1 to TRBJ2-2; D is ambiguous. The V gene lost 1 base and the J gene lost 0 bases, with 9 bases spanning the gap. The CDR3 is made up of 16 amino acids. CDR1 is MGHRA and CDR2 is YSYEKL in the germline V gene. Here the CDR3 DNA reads TGCGCCAGCAGCCAAGTCTCGACGGCGAACACCGGGGAGCTGTTTTTT. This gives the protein CASSQVSTANTGELFF.

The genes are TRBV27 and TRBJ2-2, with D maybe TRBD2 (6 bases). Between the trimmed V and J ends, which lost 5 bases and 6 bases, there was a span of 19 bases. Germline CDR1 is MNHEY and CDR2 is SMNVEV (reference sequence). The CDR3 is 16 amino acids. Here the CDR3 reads CASSPGGGTYAGELFF. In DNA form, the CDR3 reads TGTGCCAGCAGTCCAGGTGGGGGGACGTACGCCGGGGAGCTGTTTTTT.

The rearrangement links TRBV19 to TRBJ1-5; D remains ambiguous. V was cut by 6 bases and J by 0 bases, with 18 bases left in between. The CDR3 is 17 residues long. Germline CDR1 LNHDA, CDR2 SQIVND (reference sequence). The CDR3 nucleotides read TGTGCCAGTAGCCTCCGACGGGCAGCCATTAGCAATCAGCCCCAGCATTTT. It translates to CASSLRRAAISNQPQHF.

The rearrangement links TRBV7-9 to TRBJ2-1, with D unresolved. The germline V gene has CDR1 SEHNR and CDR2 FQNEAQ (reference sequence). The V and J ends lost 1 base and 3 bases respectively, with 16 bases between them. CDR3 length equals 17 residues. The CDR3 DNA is TGTGCCAGCAGCTTAGTGTCGGGCCCTATACTCTACAATGAGCAGTTCTTC. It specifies CASSLVSGPILYNEQFF.

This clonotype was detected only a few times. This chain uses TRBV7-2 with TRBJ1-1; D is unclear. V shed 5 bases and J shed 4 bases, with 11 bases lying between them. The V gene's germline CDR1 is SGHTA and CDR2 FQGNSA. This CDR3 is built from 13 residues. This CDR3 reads CASSTLLGTEAFF. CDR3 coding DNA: TGTGCCAGCAGCACCCTCTTGGGCACTGAAGCTTTCTTT.

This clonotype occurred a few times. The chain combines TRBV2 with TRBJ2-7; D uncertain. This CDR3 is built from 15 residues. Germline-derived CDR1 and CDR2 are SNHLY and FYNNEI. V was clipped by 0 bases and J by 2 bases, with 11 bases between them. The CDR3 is CASSEAQLRPYEQYF. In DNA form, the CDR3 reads TGTGCCAGCAGTGAAGCGCAGCTTCGGCCCTACGAGCAGTACTTC.

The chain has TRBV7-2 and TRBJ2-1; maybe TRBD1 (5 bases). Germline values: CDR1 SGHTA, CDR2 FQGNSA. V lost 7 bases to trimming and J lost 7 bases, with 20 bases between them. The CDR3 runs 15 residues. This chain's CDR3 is CASTITTEVTNEQFF. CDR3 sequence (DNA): TGTGCCAGCACCATTACGACAGAGGTCACGAATGAGCAGTTCTTC.

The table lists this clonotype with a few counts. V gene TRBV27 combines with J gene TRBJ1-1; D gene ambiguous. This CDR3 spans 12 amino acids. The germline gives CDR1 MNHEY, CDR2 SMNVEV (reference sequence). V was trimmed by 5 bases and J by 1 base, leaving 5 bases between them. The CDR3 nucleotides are TGTGCCAGCAGTCCCAGGAACACTGAAGCTTTCTTT. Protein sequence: CASSPRNTEAFF.

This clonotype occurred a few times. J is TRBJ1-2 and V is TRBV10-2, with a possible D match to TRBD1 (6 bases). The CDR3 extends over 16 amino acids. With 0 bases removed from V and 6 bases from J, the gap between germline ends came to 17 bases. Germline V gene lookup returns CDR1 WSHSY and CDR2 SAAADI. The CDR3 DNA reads TGCGCCAGCAGTGAGTCGGGTTTCGGGGGCGAAGATGGCTACACCTTC. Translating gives CASSESGFGGEDGYTF.

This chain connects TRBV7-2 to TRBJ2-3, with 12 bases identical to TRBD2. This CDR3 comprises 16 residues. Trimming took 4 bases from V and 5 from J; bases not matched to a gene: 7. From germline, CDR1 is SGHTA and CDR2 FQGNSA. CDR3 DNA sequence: TGTGCCAGCAGCTCAGCTAGCGGGGGGGCCGAAGATACGCAGTATTTT. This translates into CASSSASGGAEDTQYF.

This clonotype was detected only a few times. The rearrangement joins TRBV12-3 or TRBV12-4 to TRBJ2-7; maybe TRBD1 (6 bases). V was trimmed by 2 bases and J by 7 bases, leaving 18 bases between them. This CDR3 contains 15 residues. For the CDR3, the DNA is TGTGCCAGCAGTTTAACCGGGACATCGATAGGAGAGCAGTACTTC. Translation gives CASSLTGTSIGEQYF.

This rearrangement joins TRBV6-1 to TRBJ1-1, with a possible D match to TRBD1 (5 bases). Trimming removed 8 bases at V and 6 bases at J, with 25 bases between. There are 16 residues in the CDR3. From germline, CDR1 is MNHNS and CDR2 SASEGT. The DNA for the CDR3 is TGTGCCAGCTACCTCGCCGGGCCCGGCTTAGGGGCTGAAGCTTTCTTT. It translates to CASYLAGPGLGAEAFF.

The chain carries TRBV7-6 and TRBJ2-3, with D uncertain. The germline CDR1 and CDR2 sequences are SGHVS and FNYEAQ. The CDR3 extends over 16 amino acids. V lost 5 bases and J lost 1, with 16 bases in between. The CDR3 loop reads CASSPRTVLGTDTQYF. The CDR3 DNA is TGTGCCAGCAGCCCCCGAACAGTCCTGGGCACAGATACGCAGTATTTT.

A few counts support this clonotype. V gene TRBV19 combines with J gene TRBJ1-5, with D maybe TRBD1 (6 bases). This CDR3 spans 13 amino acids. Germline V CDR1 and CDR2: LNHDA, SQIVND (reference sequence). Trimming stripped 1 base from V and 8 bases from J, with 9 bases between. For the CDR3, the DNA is TGTGCCAGTAGTATAGGGACAGAGGAGCCCCAGCATTTT. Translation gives CASSIGTEEPQHF.

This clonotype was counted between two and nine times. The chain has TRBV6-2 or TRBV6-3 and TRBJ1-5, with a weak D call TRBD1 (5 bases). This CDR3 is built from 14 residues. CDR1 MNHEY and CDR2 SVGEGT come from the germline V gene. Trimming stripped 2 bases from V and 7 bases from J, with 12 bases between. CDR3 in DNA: TGTGCCAGCAGTTACGGGGCTAGAGGCCAGCCCCAGCATTTT. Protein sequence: CASSYGARGQPQHF.

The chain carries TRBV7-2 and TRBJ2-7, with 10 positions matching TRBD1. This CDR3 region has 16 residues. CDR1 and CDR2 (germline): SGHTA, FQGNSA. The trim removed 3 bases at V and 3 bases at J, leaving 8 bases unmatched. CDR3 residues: CASSLAPGQGSYEQYF. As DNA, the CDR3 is TGTGCCAGCAGCTTGGCCCCGGGACAGGGGAGCTACGAGCAGTACTTC.

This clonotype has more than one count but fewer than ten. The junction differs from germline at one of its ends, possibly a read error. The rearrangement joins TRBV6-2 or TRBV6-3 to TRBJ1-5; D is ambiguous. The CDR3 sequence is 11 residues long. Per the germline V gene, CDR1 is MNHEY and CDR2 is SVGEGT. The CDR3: CASRAGKVLIF. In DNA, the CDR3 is TGTGCCAGCAGGGCGGGCAAGGTCCTCATTTTT.

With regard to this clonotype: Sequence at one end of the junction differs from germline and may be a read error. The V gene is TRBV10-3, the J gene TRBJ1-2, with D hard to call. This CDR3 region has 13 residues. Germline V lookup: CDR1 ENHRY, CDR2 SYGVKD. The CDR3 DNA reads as TGTGCCATCAGCGCGATCCTTAACGATGGCTACACCTTC. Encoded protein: CAISAILNDGYTF.

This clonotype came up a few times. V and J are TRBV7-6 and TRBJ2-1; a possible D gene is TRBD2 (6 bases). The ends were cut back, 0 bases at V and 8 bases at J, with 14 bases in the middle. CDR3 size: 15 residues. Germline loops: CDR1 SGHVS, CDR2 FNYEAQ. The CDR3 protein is CASSLAADYLYEQFF. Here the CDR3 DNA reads TGTGCCAGCAGCTTAGCAGCGGACTACCTCTATGAGCAGTTCTTC.